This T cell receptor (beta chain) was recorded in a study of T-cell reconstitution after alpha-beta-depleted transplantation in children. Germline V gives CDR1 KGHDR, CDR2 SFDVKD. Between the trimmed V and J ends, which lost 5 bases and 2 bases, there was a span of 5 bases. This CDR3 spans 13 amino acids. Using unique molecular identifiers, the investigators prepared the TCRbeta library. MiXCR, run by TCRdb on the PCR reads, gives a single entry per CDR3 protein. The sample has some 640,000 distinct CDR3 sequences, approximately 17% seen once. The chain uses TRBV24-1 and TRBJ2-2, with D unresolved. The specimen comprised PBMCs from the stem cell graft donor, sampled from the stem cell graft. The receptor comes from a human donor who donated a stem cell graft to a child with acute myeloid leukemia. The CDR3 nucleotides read TGTGCCACCAGTGTTCTCAACACCGGGGAGCTGTTTTTT. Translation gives CATSVLNTGELFF.